This T cell receptor beta chain originates from a study of Ad26.COV2.S vaccination and SARS-CoV-2 variants. Study-wide context: The authors gave Ad26.COV2.S intramuscularly, either once or twice 56 days apart. Study-wide results and limits: Among vaccine recipients, spike-specific TCR breadth exceeded that of placebo recipients. It was reported that spike-specific CD8+ and CD4+ T cell responses were substantially broad after vaccination.

In this sample, this clone turned up once. Its cognate antigen is unknown. The repertoire was sequenced with immunoSEQ multiplex PCR; TCRdb's copy has only in-frame clones and lacks some. Among approximately 300,000 clones listed, approximately 86% were seen once. The CDR3 runs to 11 residues. Trimming left V 7 bases short and J 6 bases short, with 8 bases between. CDR1 is SGHTA, CDR2 FQGTGA, per germline. Specified treatment: 15 to 20 received Ad26.COV2.S at low or high dose, single or two shots; 5 received placebo; per-sample allocation not given. The samples were gathered on day 63 after the first injection of vaccine or placebo. Vaccination used an Ad26 vector expressing Wuhan-strain SARS-CoV-2 spike.

The chain joins TRBV7-3 to TRBJ2-3, with D uncertain. Material: peripheral blood, obtained in a trial of Ad26.COV2.S vaccine versus placebo. This TCR was recovered from a person aged 18 to 65 who received the Ad26.COV2.S COVID-19 vaccine or a placebo. CDR3: CASNLGDTQYF. The CDR3 region has the DNA TGTGCCAGCAACCTTGGGGATACGCAGTATTTT.